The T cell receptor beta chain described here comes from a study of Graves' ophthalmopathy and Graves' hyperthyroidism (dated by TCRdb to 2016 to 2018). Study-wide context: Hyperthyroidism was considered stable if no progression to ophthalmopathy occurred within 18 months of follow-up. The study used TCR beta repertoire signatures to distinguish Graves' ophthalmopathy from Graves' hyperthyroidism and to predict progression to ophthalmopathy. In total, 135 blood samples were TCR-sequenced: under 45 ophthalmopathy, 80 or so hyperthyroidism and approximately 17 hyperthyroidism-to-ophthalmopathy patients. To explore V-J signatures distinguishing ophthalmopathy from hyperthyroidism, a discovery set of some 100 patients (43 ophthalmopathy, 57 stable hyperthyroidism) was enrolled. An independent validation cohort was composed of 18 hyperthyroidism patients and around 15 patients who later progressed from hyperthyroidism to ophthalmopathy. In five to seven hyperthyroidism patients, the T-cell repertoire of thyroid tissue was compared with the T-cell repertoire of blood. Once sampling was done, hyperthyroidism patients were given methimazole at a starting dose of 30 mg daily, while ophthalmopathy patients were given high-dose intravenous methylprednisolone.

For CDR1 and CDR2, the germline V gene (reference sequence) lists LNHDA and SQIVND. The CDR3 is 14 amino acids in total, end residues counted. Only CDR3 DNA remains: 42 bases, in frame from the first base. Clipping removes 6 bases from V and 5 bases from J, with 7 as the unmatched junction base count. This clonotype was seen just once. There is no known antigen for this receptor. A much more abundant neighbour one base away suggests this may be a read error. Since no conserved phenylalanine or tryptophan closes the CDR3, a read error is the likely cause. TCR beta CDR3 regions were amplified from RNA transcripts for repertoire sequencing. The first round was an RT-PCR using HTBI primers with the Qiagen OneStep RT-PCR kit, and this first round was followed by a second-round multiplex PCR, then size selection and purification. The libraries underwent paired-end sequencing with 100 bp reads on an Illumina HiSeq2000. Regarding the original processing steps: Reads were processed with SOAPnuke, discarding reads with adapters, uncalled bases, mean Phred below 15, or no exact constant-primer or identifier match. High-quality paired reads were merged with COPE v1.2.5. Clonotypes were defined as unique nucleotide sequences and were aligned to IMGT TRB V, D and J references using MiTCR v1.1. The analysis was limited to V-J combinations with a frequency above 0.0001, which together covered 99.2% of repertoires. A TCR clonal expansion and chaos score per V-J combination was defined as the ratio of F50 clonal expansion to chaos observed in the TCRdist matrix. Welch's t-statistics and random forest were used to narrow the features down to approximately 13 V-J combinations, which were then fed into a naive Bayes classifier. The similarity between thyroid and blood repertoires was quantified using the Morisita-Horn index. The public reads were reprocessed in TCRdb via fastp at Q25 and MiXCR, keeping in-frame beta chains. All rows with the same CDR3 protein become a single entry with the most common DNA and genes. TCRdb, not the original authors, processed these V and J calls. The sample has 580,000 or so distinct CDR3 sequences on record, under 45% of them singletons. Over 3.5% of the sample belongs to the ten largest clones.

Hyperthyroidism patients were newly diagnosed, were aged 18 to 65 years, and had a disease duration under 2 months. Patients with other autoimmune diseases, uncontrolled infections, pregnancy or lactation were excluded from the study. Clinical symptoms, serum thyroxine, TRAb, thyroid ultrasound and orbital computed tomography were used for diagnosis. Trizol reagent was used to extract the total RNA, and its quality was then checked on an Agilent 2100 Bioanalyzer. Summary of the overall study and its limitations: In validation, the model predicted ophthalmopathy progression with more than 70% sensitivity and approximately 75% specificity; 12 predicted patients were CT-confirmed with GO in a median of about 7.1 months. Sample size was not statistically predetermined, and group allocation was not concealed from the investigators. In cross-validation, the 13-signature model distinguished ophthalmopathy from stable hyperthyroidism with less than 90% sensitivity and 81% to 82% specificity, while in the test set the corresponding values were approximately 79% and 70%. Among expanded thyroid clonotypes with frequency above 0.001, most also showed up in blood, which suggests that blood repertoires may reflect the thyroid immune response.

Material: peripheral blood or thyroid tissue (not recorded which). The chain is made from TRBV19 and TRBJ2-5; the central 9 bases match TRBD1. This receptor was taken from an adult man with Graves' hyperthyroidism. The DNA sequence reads TGTGCCAGTAGCCCGGGACAGGGAAGGGAGACCCAGTACTCC. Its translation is CASSPGQGRETQYS.